This T cell receptor (beta chain) is drawn from a study of blood T cell repertoires in COVID-19. Study information: Whether acute or convalescent, the COVID-19 samples came from the United States, Italy and Spain. Sources were T cells, B-cell-depleted T cells, or PBMCs; the material itself was cDNA or gDNA.

Per the original methods: Using reference gene primer amplification, nucleated cell counts were estimated. The repertoire was sequenced with immunoSEQ multiplex PCR; TCRdb's copy has only in-frame clones and lacks some. The DNA was the basis for D and trimming; V, J and clone size are from that table. The table includes 95,000 to 100,000 clones, 85% to 95% detected once. Germline values: CDR1 MNHNS, CDR2 SASEGT. V was pared by 3 bases and J by 8 bases, with 8 bases of the junction left unmatched. The CDR3 totals 15 residues. The chain employs TRBV6-1 and TRBJ2-1; 9 nucleotides match TRBD1. The clonotype comes from a man aged 50-60 years with active COVID-19. Specimen: peripheral blood. In DNA form, the CDR3 reads TGTGCCAGCAGTGAGGCCGGGACAGGGTCAGATGAGCAGTTCTTC. Translating it yields CASSEAGTGSDEQFF.